The 20 T cell receptor beta chains in this list originate from one sample, sequenced in a study of cytomegalovirus exposure and HLA in healthy donors. PCR used 60 Vbeta primers and 13 Jbeta primers. Generated by immunoSEQ multiplex PCR, the TCRdb table keeps only in-frame clones and is missing some. This sample has around 130,000 clones; roughly 87% occur once, and the top ten carry about 1.5%. Material for sequencing was PBMCs. The source of these receptors is a woman under 30 in good health and CMV-seronegative.

The rearrangement joins TRBV18 to TRBJ2-7; possibly TRBD1 for D (6 bases). In germline, CDR1 is KGHSH, CDR2 LQKENI. The V gene lost 5 bases and the J gene lost 2 bases, with 13 bases spanning the gap. The CDR3 length is 14 residues. The CDR3 region is CASSVYRDPYEQYF. DNA of the CDR3: TGTGCCAGCTCAGTTTACAGGGATCCCTACGAGCAGTACTTC.

This clone has more than one count but fewer than ten. The chain recombines TRBV5-1 with TRBJ1-2; 10 positions match TRBD1. After removal of 4 bases from V and 5 bases from J, the junction contained 17 bases not matched to a gene. Per germline, CDR1 SGHRS and CDR2 YFSETQ. The length of the CDR3 is 18 residues. CDR3 sequence reads: CASSGGLAGQGIWYGYTF. CDR3 DNA: TGCGCCAGCAGCGGAGGTTTGGCGGGACAGGGGATATGGTATGGCTACACCTTC.

As regards this clone: At one end the junction does not follow the germline gene, possibly because of a read error. The rearrangement links TRBV4-3 to TRBJ1-4; 7 bases are shared with TRBD1. From germline, CDR1 is LGHNA and CDR2 YSLEER. This CDR3 is 15 amino acids long. Here the CDR3 DNA reads TGCGCCGGCAGCCAAAAGGGACAGCCTAATGAAAAACTGTTTTTT. This gives the protein CAGSQKGQPNEKLFF.

J is TRBJ1-5 and V is TRBV7-6, with D possibly being TRBD1 (5 bases). Germline-derived CDR1 and CDR2 are SGHVS and FNYEAQ. The CDR3 is made up of 15 amino acids. V lost 5 bases and J 3 bases, leaving 14 bases between the germline ends. DNA for the CDR3: TGTGCCAGCAGCCGCGGGACTGGATACAATCAGCCCCAGCATTTT. Its protein product is CASSRGTGYNQPQHF. The full variable domain, its missing parts supplied by reference TRBV7-6 and TRBJ1-5, is GAGVSQSPRYKVTKRGQDVALRCDPISGHVSLYWYRQALGQGPEFLTYFNYEAQQDKSGLPNDRFSAERPEGSISTLTIQRTEQRDSAMYRCASSRGTGYNQPQHFGDGTRLSIL.

This clone was found once. The CDR3: CASSYTGGSYNEQFF. CDR3 nucleotides: TGTGCCAGCAGTTACACCGGGGGCTCCTACAATGAGCAGTTCTTC. The chain carries TRBV6-5 and TRBJ2-1; D might be TRBD2 (6 bases). Germline loops: CDR1 MNHEY, CDR2 SVGAGI. This CDR3 has 15 amino acids. V was shortened by 2 bases and J by 0 bases, with 8 bases between the two germline ends.

The chain combines TRBV4-1 with TRBJ2-7; 10 positions agree with TRBD2. The CDR3 has 15 residues. V shed 4 bases and J 2 bases; nucleotides not matched to a gene: 5. Germline CDR1 and CDR2: MGHRA and YSYEKL. The CDR3 loop reads CASSPTAGGPYEQYF. In DNA form, the CDR3 reads TGCGCCAGCAGCCCGACAGCGGGAGGGCCCTACGAGCAGTACTTC.

The chain couples TRBV11-2 to TRBJ2-3; 7 bases map to TRBD2. With 1 base clipped from V and 5 bases from J, the junction kept 9 bases outside the gene matches. CDR1 is SGHAT, CDR2 FQNNGV, per germline. The CDR3 contains 16 residues. The CDR3 region is CASSLGSGIGGDTQYF. CDR3 sequence (DNA): TGTGCCAGCAGCTTAGGGAGCGGGATAGGTGGAGATACGCAGTATTTT.

This rearrangement joins TRBV10-1 to TRBJ2-5; 7 bases agree with TRBD1. Germline loops: CDR1 WNHNN, CDR2 SYGVQD (reference sequence). Trimming took 6 bases from V and 1 from J; bases not matched to a gene: 5. The CDR3 extends over 14 amino acids. The DNA for the CDR3 is TGCGCCAGCAGCGCTGGGACAGTCCAAGAGACCCAGTACTTC. The encoded protein is CASSAGTVQETQYF.

This chain links TRBV19 with TRBJ2-1, with TRBD1 matching over 7 bases. V gave up 3 bases and J gave up 8 bases; unmatched junction bases: 7. This CDR3 has 14 residues. Germline V gene lookup returns CDR1 LNHDA and CDR2 SQIVND (reference sequence). The CDR3 reads CASSMTGYNDEQFF. In nucleotides, the CDR3 is TGTGCCAGTAGTATGACAGGGTACAACGATGAGCAGTTCTTC. Full variable domain (rest looked up from reference TRBV19 and TRBJ2-1): DGGITQSPKYLFRKEGQNVTLSCEQNLNHDAMYWYRQDPGQGLRLIYYSQIVNDFQKGDIAEGYSVSREKKESFPLTVTSAQKNPTAFYLCASSMTGYNDEQFFGPGTRLTVL.

V and J are TRBV7-8 and TRBJ1-3; a weak D match, TRBD1 (5 bases). There are 15 residues in the CDR3. V shed 5 bases and J shed 4 bases, with 15 bases lying between them. Per germline, CDR1 SGHVS and CDR2 FQNEAQ. CDR3 protein: CASSQTETRGNTIYF. The CDR3 DNA reads as TGTGCCAGCAGCCAGACAGAGACAAGAGGAAACACCATATATTTT.

This clone was detected a few times. The gene calls are TRBV6-4 and TRBJ2-2; possible D gene TRBD2, 6 bases. Germline V gene lookup returns CDR1 MRHNA and CDR2 SNTAGT. The CDR3 consists of 14 residues. V lost 4 bases and J lost 5, with 11 bases in between. The CDR3 DNA reads TGTGCCAGCAGTGGAACGGGAGAAACCGGGGAGCTGTTTTTT. Its translation is CASSGTGETGELFF.

Comment on this clone: The DNA is left out, because the CDR3 cannot be placed on it with certainty; the CDR3 is given as TCRdb lists it. The chain joins TRBV29-1 to TRBJ2-1; the listed D gene, TRBD2, was not tested against the DNA. Counting both end residues, the CDR3 totals 14 amino acids. Germline V lookup: CDR1 SQVTM, CDR2 ANQGSEA. The CDR3 region is CSVGPGASYNEQFF.

The chain is built from TRBV11-2 and TRBJ1-5; weak D call: TRBD1 (5 bases). The ends were cut back, 6 bases at V and 7 bases at J, with 13 bases in the middle. The CDR3 runs to 13 residues. Germline values: CDR1 SGHAT, CDR2 FQNNGV. CDR3 bases: TGTGCCAGCAGTACACAGGCTGAGCAGCCCCAGCATTTT. Amino acid sequence: CASSTQAEQPQHF.

This clone was found a few times. This chain links TRBV27 with TRBJ1-6; D call uncertain. This CDR3 contains 15 residues. Trimming left V 7 bases short and J 5 bases short, with 15 bases between. The germline CDR1 and CDR2 sequences are MNHEY and SMNVEV (reference sequence). This CDR3 reads CASNPGRSHNSPLHF. CDR3 nucleotide sequence: TGTGCCAGCAACCCCGGGAGGTCACATAATTCACCCCTCCACTTT.

The chain carries TRBV4-2 and TRBJ2-1; D may be TRBD2 (5 bases). This CDR3 region has 13 residues. Trimming removed 0 bases from V and 7 bases from J, with 7 bases in between. The V gene's germline CDR1 is LGHNA and CDR2 YNFKEQ. CDR3 in DNA: TGTGCCAGCAGCCAAGATAGGGAGAATGAGCAGTTCTTC. It codes for CASSQDRENEQFF.

This clone has only a few counts. The chain couples TRBV6-1 to TRBJ1-2, with D uncertain. The germline V and J ends were trimmed by 1 base and 0 bases, with 6 bases remaining between them. The CDR3 has 14 amino acids. CDR1 MNHNS and CDR2 SASEGT come from the germline V gene. Written as DNA, the CDR3 is TGTGCCAGCAGTGAAGACGGAGCTAACTATGGCTACACCTTC. It specifies CASSEDGANYGYTF.

J is TRBJ1-4 and V is TRBV10-2, with 8 bases matching TRBD1. The germline V gene has CDR1 WSHSY and CDR2 SAAADI. This CDR3 region has 16 residues. Germline trimming cut 8 bases from V and 7 bases from J; bases unmatched to any gene: 15. CDR3 in amino acids: CASGLQGEMLGEKLFF. The CDR3, as DNA: TGCGCCAGCGGATTACAGGGGGAGATGTTAGGTGAAAAACTGTTTTTT.

This chain links TRBV18 with TRBJ1-5; D remains unclear. V lost 5 bases, J lost 10 bases, and 24 bases lay in between. CDR1 KGHSH and CDR2 LQKENI come from the germline V gene. This CDR3 region has 16 residues. CDR3: CASSSTTGSRHSPQHF. The CDR3 DNA sequence: TGTGCCAGCTCATCGACGACTGGATCCCGTCACTCACCCCAGCATTTT.

This sequence joins TRBV6-5 and TRBJ1-2, with D possibly TRBD1 on 5 matching bases. The V and J ends lost 7 bases and 4 bases respectively, with 16 bases between them. From germline, CDR1 is MNHEY and CDR2 SVGAGI. The CDR3 extends over 14 amino acids. The DNA for the CDR3 is TGTGCCAGCACCTCCTGGGCGGGGCTCTATGGCTACACCTTC. Translation gives CASTSWAGLYGYTF.

The rearrangement joins TRBV5-1 to TRBJ2-7; D is unresolved. The CDR3 spans 13 residues. V lost 0 bases, J lost 1 base, and 5 bases lay in between. CDR1 and CDR2 from the germline V gene are SGHRS and YFSETQ. The DNA of the CDR3 is TGCGCCAGCAGCTTGGACGGTTCCTACGAGCAGTACTTC. Translated: CASSLDGSYEQYF.